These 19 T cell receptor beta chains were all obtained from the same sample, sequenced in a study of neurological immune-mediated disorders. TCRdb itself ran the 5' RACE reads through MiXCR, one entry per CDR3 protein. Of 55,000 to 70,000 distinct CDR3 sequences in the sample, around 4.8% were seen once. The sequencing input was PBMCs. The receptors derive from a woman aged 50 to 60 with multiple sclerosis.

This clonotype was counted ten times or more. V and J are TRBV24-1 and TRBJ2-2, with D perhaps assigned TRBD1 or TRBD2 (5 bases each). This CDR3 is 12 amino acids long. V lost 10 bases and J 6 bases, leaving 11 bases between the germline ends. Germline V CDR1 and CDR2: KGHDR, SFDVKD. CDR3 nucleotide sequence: TGTGCCACGGGGGTCGGGTCCGGGGAGCTGTTTTTT. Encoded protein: CATGVGSGELFF.

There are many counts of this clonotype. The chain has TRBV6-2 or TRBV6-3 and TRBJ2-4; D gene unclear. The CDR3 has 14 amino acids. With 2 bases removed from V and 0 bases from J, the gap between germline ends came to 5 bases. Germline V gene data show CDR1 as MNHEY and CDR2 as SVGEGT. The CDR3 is CASSYVGAKNIQYF. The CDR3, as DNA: TGTGCCAGCAGTTACGTCGGAGCCAAAAACATTCAGTACTTC.

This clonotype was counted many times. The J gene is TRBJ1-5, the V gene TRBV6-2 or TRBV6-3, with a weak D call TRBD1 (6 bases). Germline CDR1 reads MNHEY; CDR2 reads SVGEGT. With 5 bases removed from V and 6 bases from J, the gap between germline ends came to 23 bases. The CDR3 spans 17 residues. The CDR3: CASSANRGRGGGQPQHF. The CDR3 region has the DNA TGTGCCAGCAGTGCGAATCGGGGCCGTGGAGGGGGTCAGCCCCAGCATTTT.

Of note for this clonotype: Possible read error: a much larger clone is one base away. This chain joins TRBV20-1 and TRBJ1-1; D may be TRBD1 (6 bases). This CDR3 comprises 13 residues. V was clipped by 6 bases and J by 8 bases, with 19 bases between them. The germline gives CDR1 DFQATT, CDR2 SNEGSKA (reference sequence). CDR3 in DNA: TGCAGTGCAGCTCCGGACAGTGACGGCGAAGCTTTCTTT. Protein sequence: CSAAPDSDGEAFF.

The DNA of the CDR3 is TGCGCCAGCAGCTTCCCCGATCGACAGGGACAGTACTTC. Translating gives CASSFPDRQGQYF. The J gene is TRBJ2-5, the V gene TRBV5-1, with TRBD1 identical over 7 bases. Trimming removed 2 bases from V and 11 bases from J; junction bases left unmatched: 9. The CDR3 sequence is 13 residues long. The germline CDR1 and CDR2 sequences are SGHRS and YFSETQ.

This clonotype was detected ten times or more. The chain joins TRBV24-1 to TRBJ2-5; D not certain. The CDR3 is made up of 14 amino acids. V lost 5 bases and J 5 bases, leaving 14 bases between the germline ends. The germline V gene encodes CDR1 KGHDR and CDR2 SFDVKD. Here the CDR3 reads CATSGRIEFETQYF. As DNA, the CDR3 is TGTGCCACCAGTGGGCGGATCGAATTTGAGACCCAGTACTTC.

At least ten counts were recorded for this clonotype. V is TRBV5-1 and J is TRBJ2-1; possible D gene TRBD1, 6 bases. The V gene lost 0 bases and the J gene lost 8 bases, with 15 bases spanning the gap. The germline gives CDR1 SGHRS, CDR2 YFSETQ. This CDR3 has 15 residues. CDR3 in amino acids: CASSLAPRGRDEQFF. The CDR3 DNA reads TGCGCCAGCAGCTTGGCGCCCAGGGGACGCGATGAGCAGTTCTTC.

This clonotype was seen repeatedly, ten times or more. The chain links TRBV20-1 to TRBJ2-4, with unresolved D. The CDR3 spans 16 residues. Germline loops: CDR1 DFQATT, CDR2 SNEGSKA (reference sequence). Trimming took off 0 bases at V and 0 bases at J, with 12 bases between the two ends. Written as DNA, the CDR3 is TGCAGTGCTAGAGATGTTGGAGCCCTAGCCAAAAACATTCAGTACTTC. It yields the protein CSARDVGALAKNIQYF.

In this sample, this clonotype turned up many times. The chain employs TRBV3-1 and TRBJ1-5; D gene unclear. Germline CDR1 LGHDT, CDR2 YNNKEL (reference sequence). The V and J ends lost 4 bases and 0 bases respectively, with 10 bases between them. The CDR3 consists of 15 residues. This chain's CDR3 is CASSPTRNSNQPQHF. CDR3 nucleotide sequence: TGTGCCAGCAGCCCAACCAGAAATAGCAATCAGCCCCAGCATTTT.

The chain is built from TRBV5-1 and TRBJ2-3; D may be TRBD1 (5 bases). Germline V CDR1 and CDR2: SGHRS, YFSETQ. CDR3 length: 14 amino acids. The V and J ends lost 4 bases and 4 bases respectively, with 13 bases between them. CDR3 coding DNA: TGCGCCAGCAGCGAGAGACAGTACTCAGATACGCAGTATTTT. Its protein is CASSERQYSDTQYF.

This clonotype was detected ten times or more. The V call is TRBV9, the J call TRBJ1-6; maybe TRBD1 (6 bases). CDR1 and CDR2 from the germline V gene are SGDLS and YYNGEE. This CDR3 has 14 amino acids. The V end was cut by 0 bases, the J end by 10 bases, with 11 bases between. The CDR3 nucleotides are TGTGCCAGCAGCGTAGGAGGGGGGAACTCACCCCTCCACTTT. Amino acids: CASSVGGGNSPLHF.

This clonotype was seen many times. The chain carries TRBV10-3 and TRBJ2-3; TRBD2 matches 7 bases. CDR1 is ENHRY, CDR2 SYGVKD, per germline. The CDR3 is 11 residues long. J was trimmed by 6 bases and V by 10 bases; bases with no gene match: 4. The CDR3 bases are TGTGCCAGTAGCGGGCAGGATACGCAGTATTTT. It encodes CASSGQDTQYF.

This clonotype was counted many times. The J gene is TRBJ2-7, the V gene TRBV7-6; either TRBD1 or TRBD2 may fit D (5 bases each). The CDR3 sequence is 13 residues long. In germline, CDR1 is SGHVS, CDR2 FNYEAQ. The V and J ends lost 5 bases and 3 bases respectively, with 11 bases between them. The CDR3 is CASSPGRSYEQYF. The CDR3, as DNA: TGTGCCAGCAGCCCGGGACGGAGCTACGAGCAGTACTTC.

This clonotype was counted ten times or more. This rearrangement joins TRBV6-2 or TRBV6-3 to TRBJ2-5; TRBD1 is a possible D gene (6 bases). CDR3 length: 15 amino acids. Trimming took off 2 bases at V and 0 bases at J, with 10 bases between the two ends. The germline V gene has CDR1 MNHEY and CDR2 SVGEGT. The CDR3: CASSYMGTNQETQYF. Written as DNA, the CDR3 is TGTGCCAGCAGTTACATGGGGACAAACCAAGAGACCCAGTACTTC.

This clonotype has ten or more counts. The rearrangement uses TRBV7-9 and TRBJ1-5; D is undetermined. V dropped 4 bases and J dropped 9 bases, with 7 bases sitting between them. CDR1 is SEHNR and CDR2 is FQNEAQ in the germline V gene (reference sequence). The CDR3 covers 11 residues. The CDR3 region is CASSSDTPQHF. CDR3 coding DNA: TGTGCCAGCAGCTCCGATACGCCCCAGCATTTT.

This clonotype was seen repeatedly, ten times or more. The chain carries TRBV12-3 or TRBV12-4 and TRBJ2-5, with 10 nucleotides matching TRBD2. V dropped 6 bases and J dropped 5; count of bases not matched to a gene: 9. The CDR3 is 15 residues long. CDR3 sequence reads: CASSPGTSVRETQYF. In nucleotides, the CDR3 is TGTGCCAGCAGCCCGGGGACTAGCGTGCGGGAGACCCAGTACTTC.

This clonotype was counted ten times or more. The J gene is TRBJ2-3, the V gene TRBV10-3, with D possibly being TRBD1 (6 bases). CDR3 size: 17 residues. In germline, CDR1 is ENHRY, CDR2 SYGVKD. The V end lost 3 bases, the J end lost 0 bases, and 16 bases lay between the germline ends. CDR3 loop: CAISDPTGKFSTDTQYF. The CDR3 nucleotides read TGTGCCATCAGTGACCCTACAGGGAAATTTAGCACAGATACGCAGTATTTT.

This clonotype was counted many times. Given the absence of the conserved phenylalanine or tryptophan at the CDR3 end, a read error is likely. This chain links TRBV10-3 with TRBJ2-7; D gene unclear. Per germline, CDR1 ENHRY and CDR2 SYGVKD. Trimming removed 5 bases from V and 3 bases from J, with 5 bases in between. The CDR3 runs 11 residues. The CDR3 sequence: CAISTFYEQYN. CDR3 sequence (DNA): TGTGCCATCAGTACTTTCTACGAGCAGTACAAC.

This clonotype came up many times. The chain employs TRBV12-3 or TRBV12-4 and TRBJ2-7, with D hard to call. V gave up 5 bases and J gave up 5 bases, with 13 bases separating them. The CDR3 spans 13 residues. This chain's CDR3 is CASSDNLSNEQYF. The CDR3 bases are TGTGCCAGCAGTGACAACCTGAGTAACGAGCAGTACTTC.